A selection of T cell receptor beta chains follows, all from one sample in a study of OX40 agonist ivuxolimab in advanced cancers. The data were produced by immunoSEQ multiplex PCR, yet TCRdb's version contains in-frame clones alone and is incomplete. The repertoire has 60,000 to 75,000 clones, roughly nine tenths of them found once; the top ten carry roughly 4.1%. Sequencing was performed on CD4+ or CD8+ T cells sorted from blood, taken in a trial of the OX40 agonist ivuxolimab. Receptor source: an adult with an advanced solid tumor such as melanoma, head and neck, liver or kidney cancer. Each CDR3 is given without its conserved first and last residue. Fields, in order: J gene, D gene, V gene, CDR3 protein. D genes are given only for firm matches.

TRBJ1-1,NA,TRBV6-5,ASSYSSAYTEAF
TRBJ1-1,TRBD1,TRBV19,ASSIGQGANTEAF
TRBJ1-1,NA,TRBV27,ASSIGTEAF
TRBJ1-2,NA,TRBV4-1,ASSQGAGYT
TRBJ2-2,NA,TRBV7-6,ASSLAFSGELF
TRBJ2-7,NA,TRBV7-9,ASSLEEYEQY
TRBJ2-5,NA,TRBV28,ASSSDPLGETQY
TRBJ2-7,TRBD1,TRBV27,ASSWTGGLTYEQY
TRBJ2-1,TRBD1,TRBV14,ASSLRDRVITLNNEQF
TRBJ1-4,TRBD1,TRBV27,ASSPGQGATNEKLF
TRBJ2-7,TRBD1,TRBV29-1,SVGTETYEQY
TRBJ1-1,NA,TRBV4-1,ASFQAGNTEAF
TRBJ2-5,NA,TRBV7-9,ASSPEGGWQTQY
TRBJ2-3,TRBD2,TRBV4-3,ASSQDQTSPPDTQY
TRBJ2-2,TRBD2,TRBV6-4,ASSDSSGSTGELF
TRBJ1-1,TRBD1,TRBV10-3,AITTGEGSTEAF
TRBJ1-5,NA,TRBV27,ASSSPGQLAQH
TRBJ1-4,NA,TRBV5-5,ASSLAGSEEKLF
TRBJ2-2,NA,TRBV12-5,ASGLVAGELF
TRBJ2-5,NA,TRBV7-9,ASSLGGALGPNQETQY
TRBJ2-1,NA,TRBV6-1,ASTPAPHNEQF
TRBJ1-1,NA,TRBV15,AARQTTNTNTEAF
TRBJ1-5,NA,TRBV2,ASSPTGWGQPQH
TRBJ2-3,TRBD2,TRBV7-3,ASSSQAGGPDTQY
TRBJ2-7,TRBD1,TRBV11-3,ASSSGTESSLGEQY
TRBJ2-2,NA,TRBV6-5,ASSPMAITGELF